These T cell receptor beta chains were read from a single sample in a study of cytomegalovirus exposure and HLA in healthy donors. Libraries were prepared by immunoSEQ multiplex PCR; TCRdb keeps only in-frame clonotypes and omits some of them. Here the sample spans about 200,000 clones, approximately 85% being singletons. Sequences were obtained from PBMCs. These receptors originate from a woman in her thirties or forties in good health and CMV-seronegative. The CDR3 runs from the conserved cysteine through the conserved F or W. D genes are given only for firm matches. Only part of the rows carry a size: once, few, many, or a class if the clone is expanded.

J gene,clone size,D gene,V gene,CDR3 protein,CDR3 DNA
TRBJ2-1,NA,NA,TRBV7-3,CASSSNGWNEQFF,TGTGCCAGCAGCTCAAACGGTTGGAATGAGCAGTTCTTC
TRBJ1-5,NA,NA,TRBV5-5,CASSLGYDTISNQPQHF,TGTGCCAGCAGCTTGGGATACGACACCATTAGCAATCAGCCCCAGCATTTT
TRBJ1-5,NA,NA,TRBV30,CAWSGDRGGSNQPQHF,TGTGCCTGGAGTGGGGATCGGGGGGGGAGCAATCAGCCCCAGCATTTT
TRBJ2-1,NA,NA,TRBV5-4,CASSFDGLIYNEQFF,TGTGCCAGCAGCTTCGATGGCCTTATCTACAATGAGCAGTTCTTC
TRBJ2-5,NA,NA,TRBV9,CASSAGTPIFTKETQYF,TGTGCCAGCAGCGCCGGGACACCAATTTTCACAAAGGAGACCCAGTACTTC
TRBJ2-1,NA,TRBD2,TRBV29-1,CSVSIREGLPPYNEQFF,TGCAGCGTCTCGATCCGGGAGGGCCTACCCCCCTACAATGAGCAGTTCTTC
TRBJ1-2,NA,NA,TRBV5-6,CASSLPDSGGYTF,TGTGCCAGCAGCTTGCCTGACTCCGGGGGCTACACCTTC
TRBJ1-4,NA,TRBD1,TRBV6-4,CASSDWQGAGGEKLFF,TGTGCCAGCAGTGATTGGCAGGGGGCAGGTGGTGAAAAACTGTTTTTT
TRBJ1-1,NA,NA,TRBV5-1,CASSLPGGNTEAFF,TGCGCCAGCAGCTTGCCGGGTGGAAACACTGAAGCTTTCTTT
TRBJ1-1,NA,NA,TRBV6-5,CASSYSNRGISEAFF,TGTGCCAGCAGTTACTCCAATCGGGGAATTTCTGAAGCTTTCTTT
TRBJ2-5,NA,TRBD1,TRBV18,CASLGQGQETQYF,TGTGCCAGCCTCGGACAGGGACAAGAGACCCAGTACTTC
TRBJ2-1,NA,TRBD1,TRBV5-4,CASTFGDSHDNEQFF,TGTGCCAGCACCTTCGGGGACAGTCACGACAATGAGCAGTTCTTC
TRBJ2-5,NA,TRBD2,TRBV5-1,CASETGGRAETQYF,TGCGCCAGCGAGACGGGAGGGAGGGCGGAGACCCAGTACTTC
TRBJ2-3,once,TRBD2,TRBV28,CASSPRGGGVTQYF,TGTGCCAGCAGTCCTCGGGGGGGCGGGGTTACGCAGTATTTT
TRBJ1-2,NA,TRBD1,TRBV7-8,CASSYSTGANYGYTF,TGTGCCAGCAGCTACTCGACAGGGGCTAACTATGGCTACACCTTC
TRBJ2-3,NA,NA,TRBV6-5,CASFSQGDTQYF,TGTGCCAGCTTCAGCCAGGGAGATACGCAGTATTTT
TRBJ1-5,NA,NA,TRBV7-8,CASSWAGNQPQHF,TGTGCCAGCAGCTGGGCAGGCAATCAGCCCCAGCATTTT
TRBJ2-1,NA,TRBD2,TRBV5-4,CASSLAGTSSYNEQFF,TGTGCCAGCAGCCTGGCGGGGACTAGCTCCTACAATGAGCAGTTCTTC
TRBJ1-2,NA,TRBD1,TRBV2,CASRTGGRYGYTF,TGTGCCAGCCGGACAGGGGGTCGCTATGGCTACACCTTC
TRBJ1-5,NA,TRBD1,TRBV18,CASARATGQGGQPQHF,TGTGCCAGCGCACGCGCGACTGGACAGGGTGGTCAGCCCCAGCATTTT
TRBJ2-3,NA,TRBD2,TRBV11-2,CASSLAIAGGSYTQYF,TGTGCCAGCAGCTTGGCGATAGCGGGAGGCAGCTATACGCAGTATTTT
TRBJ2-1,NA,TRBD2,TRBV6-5,CASSYGLAGSNEQFF,TGTGCCAGCAGTTACGGACTAGCGGGTAGTAATGAGCAGTTCTTC
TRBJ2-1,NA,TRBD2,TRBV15,CATSRDRGRAGNEQFF,TGTGCCACCAGCAGAGACCGCGGGAGGGCCGGCAATGAGCAGTTCTTC
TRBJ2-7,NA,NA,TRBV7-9,CASSNRDIYEQYF,TGTGCCAGCAGCAACCGGGACATCTACGAGCAGTACTTC
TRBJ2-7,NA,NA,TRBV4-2,CASSQDKAYEQYF,TGTGCCAGCAGCCAGGACAAGGCCTACGAGCAGTACTTC
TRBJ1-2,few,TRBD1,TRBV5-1,CASSLMSGGTYGYTF,TGCGCCAGCAGCTTGATGTCAGGGGGCACCTATGGCTACACCTTC
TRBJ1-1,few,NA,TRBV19,CASNQPGRYDTEAFF,TGTGCCAGTAACCAACCCGGGAGGTATGACACTGAAGCTTTCTTT
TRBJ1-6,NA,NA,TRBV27,CASSPLGAVISYNSPLHF,TGTGCCAGCAGCCCCCTTGGAGCGGTCATCTCCTATAATTCACCCCTCCACTTT
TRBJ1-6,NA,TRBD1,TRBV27,CASSSSTGYNSPLHF,TGTGCCAGCAGTTCATCGACAGGGTATAATTCACCCCTCCACTTT
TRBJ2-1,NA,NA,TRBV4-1,CASSQSETTHNEQFF,TGCGCCAGCAGCCAAAGCGAGACTACCCACAATGAGCAGTTCTTC
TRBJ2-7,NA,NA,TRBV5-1,CASSAGSPSYEQYF,TGCGCCAGCAGCGCCGGGTCTCCTTCCTACGAGCAGTACTTC
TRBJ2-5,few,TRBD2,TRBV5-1,CASSLASGSSWGETQYF,TGCGCCAGCAGCTTAGCTAGCGGGAGCTCTTGGGGAGAGACCCAGTACTTC
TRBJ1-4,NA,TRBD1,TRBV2,CASSEDTGGREKLFF,TGTGCCAGCAGTGAAGATACAGGGGGCCGTGAAAAACTGTTTTTT
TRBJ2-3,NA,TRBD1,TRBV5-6,CASSFPGTGTDTQYF,TGTGCCAGCAGCTTTCCCGGGACAGGGACAGATACGCAGTATTTT
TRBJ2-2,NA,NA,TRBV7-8,CASSFSRPGTGELFF,TGTGCCAGCAGCTTTTCTAGACCGGGCACCGGGGAGCTGTTTTTT
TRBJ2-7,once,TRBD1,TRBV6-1,CASSLGTGGYEQYF,TGTGCCAGCTCATTGGGGACAGGGGGTTACGAGCAGTACTTC
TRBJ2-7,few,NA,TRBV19,CASSIGSKAAEQYF,TGTGCCAGTAGTATTGGGTCGAAAGCGGCCGAGCAGTACTTC
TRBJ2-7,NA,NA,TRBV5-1,CASNTGLLNYEQYF,TGCGCCAGCAACACTGGGTTACTAAACTACGAGCAGTACTTC
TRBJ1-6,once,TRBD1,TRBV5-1,CASSLATPDRGNSPLHF,TGCGCCAGCAGCTTGGCCACTCCTGACAGGGGGAATTCACCCCTCCACTTT